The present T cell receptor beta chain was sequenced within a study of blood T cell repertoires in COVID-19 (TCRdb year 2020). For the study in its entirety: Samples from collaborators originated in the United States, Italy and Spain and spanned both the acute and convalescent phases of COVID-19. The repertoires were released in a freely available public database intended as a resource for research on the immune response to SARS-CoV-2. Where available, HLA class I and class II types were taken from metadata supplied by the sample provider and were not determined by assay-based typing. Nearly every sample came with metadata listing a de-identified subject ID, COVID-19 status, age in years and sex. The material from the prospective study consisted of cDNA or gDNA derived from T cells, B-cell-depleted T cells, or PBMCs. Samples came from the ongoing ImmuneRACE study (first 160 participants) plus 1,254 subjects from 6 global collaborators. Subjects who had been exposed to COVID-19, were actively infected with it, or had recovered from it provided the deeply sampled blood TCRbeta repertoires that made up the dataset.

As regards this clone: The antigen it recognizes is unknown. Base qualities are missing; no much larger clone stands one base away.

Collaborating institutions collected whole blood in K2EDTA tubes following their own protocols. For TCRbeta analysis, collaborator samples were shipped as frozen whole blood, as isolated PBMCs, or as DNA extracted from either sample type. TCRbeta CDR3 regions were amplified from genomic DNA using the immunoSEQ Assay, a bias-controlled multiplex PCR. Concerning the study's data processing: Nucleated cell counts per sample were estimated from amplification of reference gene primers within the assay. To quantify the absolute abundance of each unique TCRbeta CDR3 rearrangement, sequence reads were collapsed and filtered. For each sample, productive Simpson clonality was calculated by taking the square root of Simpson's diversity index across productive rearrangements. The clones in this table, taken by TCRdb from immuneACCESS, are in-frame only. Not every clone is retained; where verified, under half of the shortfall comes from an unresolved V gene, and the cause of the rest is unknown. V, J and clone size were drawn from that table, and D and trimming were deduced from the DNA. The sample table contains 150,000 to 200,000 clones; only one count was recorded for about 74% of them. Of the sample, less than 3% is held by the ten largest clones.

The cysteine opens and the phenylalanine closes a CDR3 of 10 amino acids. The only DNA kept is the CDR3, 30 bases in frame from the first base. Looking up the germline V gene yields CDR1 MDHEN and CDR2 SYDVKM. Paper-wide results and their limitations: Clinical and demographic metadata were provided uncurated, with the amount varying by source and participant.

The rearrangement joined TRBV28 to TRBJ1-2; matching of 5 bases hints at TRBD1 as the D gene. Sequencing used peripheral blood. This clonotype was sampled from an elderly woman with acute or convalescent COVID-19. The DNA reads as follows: TGTGCTAGCGGGGGGAGTGGCTACACCTTC. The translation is CASGGSGYTF.